The clone carrying this TCR beta chain was found many times. The antigen is unknown. These data come from a study of CD8 T cells in ankylosing spondylitis. Findings of the study overall: Earlier authors reported some of these motif variants in reactive arthritis synovial fluid and blood. The study looked at matched synovial fluid samples from ankylosing spondylitis patients. Disease-linked clones were reported to be significantly enriched there.

In TCRdb, the 5' RACE reads were re-called with MiXCR into one record per CDR3 protein. The sample lists around 150,000 distinct CDR3 sequences, 11% occurring once. The sequenced sample was blood, either unsorted or a sorted T cell fraction (not recorded which). The origin of this receptor is a male donor with ankylosing spondylitis or in good health (not recorded which).

The CDR3 here is CSARVPSADSYNEQFF. In DNA form, the CDR3 reads TGCAGTGCTAGAGTGCCCAGCGCAGACTCCTACAATGAGCAGTTCTTC. The chain recombines TRBV20-1 with TRBJ2-1, with D hard to call. The CDR3 has 16 residues. Germline V lookup: CDR1 DFQATT, CDR2 SNEGSKA (reference sequence). The germline V and J ends were trimmed by 1 base and 0 bases, with 13 bases remaining between them.